The 25 T cell receptor beta chains below all came from one sample that was sequenced in a study of human T cells and chemical hapten exposure. As to time point: patch test 2, 6 weeks after DPC sensitization. Treatment in this sample: therapeutic diphenylcyclopropenone sensitization with weekly scalp DPC. TCRdb itself ran the RACE reads through MiXCR, one entry per CDR3 protein. This table holds under 450,000 distinct CDR3 sequences, just under 6.5% found once. The sample here was whole blood, taken in connection with sensitization to the hapten diphenylcyclopropenone (DPC). Receptors were obtained from a young woman with alopecia areata. Some clones in this sample may be carry-over from other donors' samples.

This clonotype was counted a single time. Being one base from a much bigger clone, this may be a read error. The V gene is TRBV6-2 or TRBV6-3, the J gene TRBJ1-1; D is perhaps TRBD1 (5 bases). From germline, CDR1 is MNHEY and CDR2 SVGEGT. This CDR3 has 13 amino acids. V dropped 7 bases and J dropped 0 bases, with 9 bases sitting between them. Here the CDR3 DNA reads TGTGCCAGCATCAAGGGGATGAACACTGAAGCTTTCTTT. This translates into CASIKGMNTEAFF.

This clonotype was detected ten times or more. The chain combines TRBV28 with TRBJ1-1, with D hard to call. This CDR3 comprises 12 residues. The V gene lost 2 bases and the J gene lost 10 bases, with 11 bases spanning the gap. Germline V lookup: CDR1 MDHEN, CDR2 SYDVKM. The CDR3 region is CASSLLGGVAFF. In nucleotides, the CDR3 is TGTGCCAGCAGTTTACTAGGTGGTGTAGCTTTCTTT.

This clonotype was detected a few times. This chain links TRBV6-6 with TRBJ2-3; D is unresolved. The CDR3 consists of 14 residues. Trimming took off 5 bases at V and 3 bases at J, with 12 bases between the two ends. Germline-derived CDR1 and CDR2 are MNHNY and SVGAGI (reference sequence). In nucleotides, the CDR3 is TGTGCCAGCAGTCCCACGACAAGGACAGATACGCAGTATTTT. Its translation: CASSPTTRTDTQYF.

This clonotype was counted ten times or more. The chain joins TRBV6-2 or TRBV6-3 to TRBJ1-1; D gene ambiguous. Trimming stripped 2 bases from V and 6 bases from J, with 13 bases between. The germline gives CDR1 MNHEY, CDR2 SVGEGT. This CDR3 is built from 14 residues. The CDR3 bases are TGTGCCAGCAGTTACAGCCGTCACTCAGCTGAAGCTTTCTTT. It specifies CASSYSRHSAEAFF.

This clonotype was seen a few times. The chain combines TRBV6-5 with TRBJ1-3; D uncertain. The germline CDR1 and CDR2 sequences are MNHEY and SVGAGI. Trimming shortened V by 5 bases and J by 2 bases, and 16 bases separated the two germline ends. The CDR3 runs 16 residues. This chain's CDR3 is CASSPSEAATGNTIYF. Here the CDR3 DNA reads TGTGCCAGCAGTCCCTCCGAGGCGGCGACTGGAAACACCATATATTTT.

The sample holds a few counts of this clonotype. The CDR3 DNA follows: TGCACCGGGGGAGGGCCCCGGCAAGAGACCCAGTACTTC. Protein sequence: CTGGGPRQETQYF. The V gene is TRBV20-1, the J gene TRBJ2-5; 7 bases are a match to TRBD2. The CDR3 totals 13 residues. CDR1 is DFQATT, CDR2 SNEGSKA, per germline (reference sequence).

This clonotype was counted a single time. In DNA form, the CDR3 reads TGTGCCAGCAGTCCACTTTCGAGTAGAGATACGCAGTATTTT. Its translation is CASSPLSSRDTQYF. The chain couples TRBV6-6 to TRBJ2-3; D unresolved. Deletions cut 5 bases from V and 5 bases from J, with 14 bases between. Looked up from germline, CDR1 is MNHNY and CDR2 is SVGAGI (reference sequence). CDR3 length equals 14 residues.

This clonotype has more than one count but fewer than ten. The chain joins TRBV2 to TRBJ2-3; D perhaps matches TRBD1 (5 bases). The CDR3 sequence is 17 residues long. Per the germline V gene, CDR1 is SNHLY and CDR2 is FYNNEI. Trimming removed 0 bases from V and 4 bases from J, with 17 bases in between. The CDR3 here is CASSEAFSRAVADTQYF. Here the CDR3 DNA reads TGTGCCAGCAGTGAAGCATTCTCCAGGGCCGTGGCAGATACGCAGTATTTT. The variable domain in full, with the rest retrieved from reference TRBV2 and TRBJ2-3, is EPEVTQTPSHQVTQMGQEVILRCVPISNHLYFYWYRQILGQKVEFLVSFYNNEISEKSEIFDDQFSVERPDGSNFTLKIRSTKLEDSAMYFCASSEAFSRAVADTQYFGPGTRLTVL.

This clonotype was observed many times. The V and J genes are TRBV20-1 and TRBJ1-5; 7 bases agree with TRBD1. With V trimmed by 2 bases and J by 5 bases, 12 bases remained unmatched. Germline lookup yields CDR1 DFQATT and CDR2 SNEGSKA (reference sequence). The CDR3 length is 16 residues. This chain's CDR3 is CSARYAGFRGDQPQHF. The CDR3 nucleotides read TGCAGTGCTAGATATGCAGGCTTCAGGGGGGATCAGCCCCAGCATTTT.

This clonotype was seen many times. This sequence joins TRBV12-3 or TRBV12-4 and TRBJ2-3, with 9 bases lining up with TRBD2. There are 15 residues in the CDR3. The junction had 6 bases not matched to a gene; V was cut back by 7 bases and J by 1 base. In DNA form, the CDR3 reads TGTGCCAGCACCTCTAGCGGGGCTCGCACAGATACGCAGTATTTT. Amino acids: CASTSSGARTDTQYF.

In its sample, this clonotype was seen a few times. DNA of the CDR3: TGTGCCAGCCTAATGGAACCCTTGGGGCACGAGCAGTACTTC. Its translation is CASLMEPLGHEQYF. The chain carries TRBV6-6 and TRBJ2-7, with D possibly TRBD1 on 5 matching bases. Trimming removed 8 bases from V and 5 bases from J, with 19 bases in between. Germline V gene data show CDR1 as MNHNY and CDR2 as SVGAGI (reference sequence). This CDR3 contains 14 residues.

This clonotype was picked up a small number of times. The rearrangement links TRBV4-3 to TRBJ2-3, with D unclear. This CDR3 comprises 15 residues. CDR1 LGHNA and CDR2 YSLEER come from the germline V gene. V lost 1 base and J lost 0, with 8 bases in between. For the CDR3, the DNA is TGCGCCAGCAGCCAAGGGGTCCTCAGCACAGATACGCAGTATTTT. It is translated as CASSQGVLSTDTQYF.

This clonotype was seen more than once but under ten times. The chain is built from TRBV18 and TRBJ2-7; D tentatively reads TRBD1 or TRBD2 (6 bases each). Trimming left V 2 bases short and J 7 bases short, with 12 bases between. The CDR3 totals 13 residues. From germline, CDR1 is KGHSH and CDR2 LQKENI. The CDR3 sequence is CASSPTGGREQYF. Written as DNA, the CDR3 is TGTGCCAGCTCACCAACCGGGGGCCGGGAGCAGTACTTC.

This clonotype was seen a handful of times. V and J are TRBV5-1 and TRBJ2-2, with 7 nucleotides matching TRBD2. The J segment lost 6 bases and the V segment lost 4 bases, leaving 12 bases of the junction unmatched. The CDR3 has 16 amino acids. The germline CDR1 and CDR2 sequences are SGHRS and YFSETQ. CDR3: CASSPVTGGAAGELFF. CDR3 coding DNA: TGCGCCAGCAGCCCCGTTACGGGGGGAGCGGCCGGGGAGCTGTTTTTT.

This clonotype appeared many times. The rearrangement links TRBV20-1 to TRBJ2-7; no reliable D call. CDR3 length: 11 residues. Germline loops: CDR1 DFQATT, CDR2 SNEGSKA (reference sequence). Trimming stripped 5 bases from V and 3 bases from J, with 8 bases between. This CDR3 is CSASKDYEQYF. CDR3 nucleotides: TGCAGTGCTTCCAAAGACTACGAGCAGTACTTC.

This clonotype was counted many times. J is TRBJ1-4 and V is TRBV7-2; D remains unclear. V was pared by 6 bases and J by 3 bases, with 14 bases between. The CDR3 is 15 residues long. The V gene's germline CDR1 is SGHTA and CDR2 FQGNSA. The CDR3 is CASSRRLGANEKLFF. The CDR3 DNA reads as TGTGCCAGCAGTAGAAGACTGGGTGCTAATGAAAAACTGTTTTTT. The whole variable domain, filled in from reference TRBV7-2 and TRBJ1-4, reads GAGVSQSPSNKVTEKGKDVELRCDPISGHTALYWYRQSLGQGLEFLIYFQGNSAPDKSGLPSDRFSAERTGGSVSTLTIQRTQQEDSAVYLCASSRRLGANEKLFFGSGTQLSVL.

This clonotype was recorded many times. This rearrangement joins TRBV7-2 to TRBJ1-2; TRBD1 is a possible D gene (5 bases). Trimming cost V 2 bases and J 10 bases, with 14 bases left between them. The CDR3 has 13 residues. Germline-derived CDR1 and CDR2 are SGHTA and FQGNSA. This chain's CDR3 is CASSLNRIDVYTF. The DNA of the CDR3 is TGTGCCAGCAGCTTAAACAGGATCGATGTCTACACCTTC.

The rearrangement links TRBV6-6 to TRBJ1-3, with a tentative D call TRBD1 (6 bases). From germline, CDR1 is MNHNY and CDR2 SVGAGI (reference sequence). The V gene lost 7 bases and the J gene lost 0 bases, with 19 bases spanning the gap. The CDR3 runs to 17 residues. DNA of the CDR3: TGTGCCAGCACGAGATGGGGACAAGTACTCTCTGGAAACACCATATATTTT. It translates to CASTRWGQVLSGNTIYF.

There are a few counts of this clonotype. The chain couples TRBV12-2 to TRBJ1-1; TRBD1 is the table's D call and was not checked against the DNA. TRBV12-2 is marked as a pseudogene. The CDR3 totals 15 residues. CDR3: CASRLGQYLNTEAFF. CDR3 bases: TGTGCAAGTCGCTTAGGACAGTACCTGAACACTGAAGCTTTCTTT.

This chain connects TRBV11-2 to TRBJ1-1; possible D gene TRBD1, 5 bases. V was trimmed by 5 bases and J by 6 bases, leaving 16 bases between them. Germline CDR1 and CDR2: SGHAT and FQNNGV. CDR3 size: 14 residues. The CDR3 sequence is CASSPIRDGPEAFF. CDR3 in DNA: TGTGCCAGCAGCCCCATTAGGGACGGCCCTGAAGCTTTCTTT. Full variable domain (outside the CDR3, taken from reference TRBV11-2 and TRBJ1-1): EAGVAQSPRYKIIEKRQSVAFWCNPISGHATLYWYQQILGQGPKLLIQFQNNGVVDDSQLPKDRFSAERLKGVDSTLKIQPAKLEDSAVYLCASSPIRDGPEAFFGQGTRLTVV.

This clonotype was seen many times. The V call is TRBV5-1, the J call TRBJ2-3; TRBD2 matches 13 bases. J was trimmed by 5 bases and V by 4 bases; bases with no gene match: 13. The CDR3 is 18 amino acids. The germline V gene encodes CDR1 SGHRS and CDR2 YFSETQ. As DNA, the CDR3 is TGCGCCAGCAGCGTCGGGACTAGCGGGGTCCTCTATCAAGATACGCAGTATTTT. Translation: CASSVGTSGVLYQDTQYF.

This sequence joins TRBV3-1 and TRBJ1-6; D is uncertain. In germline, CDR1 is LGHDT, CDR2 YNNKEL (reference sequence). V was trimmed by 3 bases and J by 9 bases, leaving 9 bases between them. This CDR3 has 13 amino acids. The CDR3 here is CASSQPGGSPLHF. CDR3 nucleotide sequence: TGTGCCAGCAGCCAGCCCGGAGGTTCACCCCTCCACTTT.

The chain uses TRBV5-1 and TRBJ2-3; D is perhaps TRBD1 (6 bases). Germline CDR1 SGHRS, CDR2 YFSETQ. V lost 0 bases to trimming and J lost 3 bases, with 8 bases between them. CDR3 length: 14 residues. CDR3 amino acids: CASSLDRETDTQYF. CDR3 DNA: TGCGCCAGCAGCTTGGACAGGGAAACAGATACGCAGTATTTT.

CDR3 protein: CASSPQGRGWTEAFF. As DNA, the CDR3 is TGTGCCAGCAGTCCTCAGGGAAGGGGGTGGACTGAAGCTTTCTTT. The chain carries TRBV28 and TRBJ1-1, with a possible D match to TRBD1 (6 bases). Germline V gene sequence: CDR1 MDHEN, CDR2 SYDVKM. The CDR3 extends over 15 amino acids. V dropped 5 bases and J dropped 5 bases, with 18 bases sitting between them.

This clonotype was counted many times. This sequence joins TRBV12-3 or TRBV12-4 and TRBJ1-6; D ambiguous. Trimming left V 4 bases short and J 8 bases short, with 15 bases between. CDR3 length: 15 residues. CDR3 in DNA: TGTGCCAGCAGTTATTTTCGGGGAAATGATTCACCCCTCCACTTT. Protein product: CASSYFRGNDSPLHF.